This T cell receptor (beta chain) derives from a study of blood T cell repertoires in COVID-19 (dated by TCRdb to 2019 to 2021). For the study in its entirety: The collaborator samples originated in the United States, Italy and Spain and spanned the acute and convalescent phases of COVID-19. Nearly every sample came with metadata listing a de-identified subject ID, COVID-19 status, age in years and sex. HLA class I and class II types, where available, came from metadata supplied by the sample provider rather than from assay-based typing. A freely available public database, intended as a resource for researchers studying the immune response to SARS-CoV-2, is where the repertoires were released. Deeply sampled blood TCRbeta repertoires from subjects exposed to, actively infected with, or recovered from COVID-19 were included in the dataset. The material from the prospective study consisted of cDNA or gDNA derived from T cells, B-cell-depleted T cells, or PBMCs. The samples were drawn from two sources: the first 160 participants of the ongoing ImmuneRACE study, and fewer than 1,500 subjects contributed by 6 global collaborators. Study-wide conclusions, independent of this receptor: Clinical and demographic metadata were provided uncurated, with the amount varying by source and participant.

For this clone: Its antigen specificity is not known. The sample holds no much larger clone one base away, and base qualities are not on file.

TCRbeta CDR3 regions were amplified from genomic DNA by means of the immunoSEQ Assay, a bias-controlled multiplex PCR. The study's processing was this. The number of nucleated cells in each sample was estimated from the amplification of reference gene primers within the assay. To quantify the absolute abundance of each unique TCRbeta CDR3 rearrangement, sequence reads were collapsed and filtered. For each sample, productive Simpson clonality was calculated as the square root of Simpson's diversity index across productive rearrangements. In TCRdb, the immuneACCESS table is reduced to in-frame sequences with V and J assigned. These tables do not hold every clone; where another copy was compared, an unresolved V gene accounts for under half, and the others remain unexplained. V, J and clone size are those of that table, while D and trimming were read from the DNA. The sample table shows almost 400,000 clones, and around 87% are seen once. The leading ten clones occupy about 2.3% of the sample.

The CDR3 holds 16 amino acids from the cysteine to the phenylalanine. Of all the DNA, just the CDR3 is kept, 48 bases in frame from base 1. Reading the germline V gene (reference sequence) gives CDR1 LGHDT and CDR2 YNNKEL. A distance of 12 bases separates the germline ends of V and J, which lose 4 bases and 2 bases respectively. One collaborating source in Seattle enrolled patients while the patients were actively infected and followed the patients over time throughout the course of disease. Each collaborating institution followed its own protocols to collect whole blood in K2EDTA tubes. For TCRbeta analysis, collaborators shipped samples as frozen whole blood, isolated PBMCs, or DNA extracted from either of those sample types.

Recombination joined TRBV3-1 (or the pseudogene TRBV3-2) with TRBJ2-6, with the D gene uncertain. The sample comprised peripheral blood. The TCR originated in a woman aged 60-75 years with COVID-19, enrolled during active disease. The bases read TGTGCCAGCAGCCCCCCCGTGGCAGCTGGGGCCAACGTCCTGACTTTC. Its amino acids are CASSPPVAAGANVLTF.